Presented here are 20 T cell receptor beta chains from one specimen sequenced in a study of OX40 agonist ivuxolimab in advanced cancers. Produced via immunoSEQ multiplex PCR; TCRdb's table is partial and in-frame only. The sample consists of approximately 43,000 clones, 89% of them appearing once. The material was CD4+ or CD8+ T cells sorted from blood, obtained in a trial of the OX40 agonist ivuxolimab. These receptors originate from an adult with an advanced solid tumor such as melanoma, head and neck, liver or kidney cancer.

This rearrangement joins TRBV19 to TRBJ2-1; TRBD2 aligns across 7 bases. V lost 4 bases, J lost 10 bases, and 7 bases stayed unmatched. The germline V gene encodes CDR1 LNHDA and CDR2 SQIVND (reference sequence). The CDR3 is 13 residues long. CDR3: CASSSGGTREQFF. CDR3 DNA sequence: TGTGCCAGTAGTAGCGGGGGTACACGCGAGCAGTTCTTC.

The chain joins TRBV15 to TRBJ1-2, with 9 nucleotides matching TRBD1. Per the germline V gene, CDR1 is LNHNV and CDR2 is YYDKDF (reference sequence). The CDR3 length is 19 residues. The V segment lost 5 bases and the J segment 7 bases; nucleotides outside the gene matches: 23. CDR3 in amino acids: CATSPPKFGTGIRRGGYTF. The CDR3 coding sequence is TGTGCCACCAGCCCCCCTAAATTCGGGACAGGGATTCGAAGGGGTGGCTACACCTTC.

The V call is TRBV5-4, the J call TRBJ2-3; 7 bases agree with TRBD1. After removal of 4 bases from V and 2 bases from J, the junction contained 10 bases not matched to a gene. CDR3 size: 16 residues. Germline CDR1 and CDR2: SGHNT and YYREEE (reference sequence). The CDR3 sequence: CASSPGTEILTDTQYF. The CDR3 nucleotides are TGTGCCAGCAGCCCCGGGACAGAAATTCTCACAGATACGCAGTATTTT.

This chain connects TRBV7-3 to TRBJ1-1; D may be TRBD1 (5 bases). V lost 5 bases and J lost 1, with 11 bases in between. CDR1 and CDR2 (germline): SGHTA, FQGTGA. The CDR3 loop spans 14 amino acids. The CDR3 bases are TGTGCCAGCAGCCTGGGGACTGGGAACACTGAAGCTTTCTTT. Its translation: CASSLGTGNTEAFF.

The gene calls are TRBV6-5 and TRBJ1-2, with 8 bases lining up with TRBD1. J gave up 2 bases and V 7 bases, and 6 bases lay outside the gene matches. The CDR3 runs 14 residues. The germline V gene has CDR1 MNHEY and CDR2 SVGAGI. CDR3 sequence reads: CASTETGANYGYTF. The DNA for the CDR3 is TGTGCCAGCACCGAGACAGGGGCCAACTATGGCTACACCTTC.

Here the CDR3 reads CASSLDVSSGNTIYF. The CDR3 bases are TGTGCCAGTAGTTTGGACGTTAGCTCTGGAAACACCATATATTTT. The chain recombines TRBV19 with TRBJ1-3; D is unresolved. V shed 5 bases and J shed 0 bases, with 11 bases lying between them. Germline values: CDR1 LNHDA, CDR2 SQIVND (reference sequence). This CDR3 has 15 amino acids.

The gene calls are TRBV5-6 and TRBJ2-5; D is perhaps TRBD1 or TRBD2 (6 bases each). Germline V lookup: CDR1 SGHDT, CDR2 YYEEEE. V was shortened by 6 bases and J by 5 bases, with 23 bases between the two germline ends. The CDR3 spans 16 residues. CDR3: CASTTGVGGRLETQYF. The CDR3 DNA follows: TGTGCCAGCACAACCGGGGTTGGGGGGCGATTGGAGACCCAGTACTTC.

The gene calls are TRBV7-9 and TRBJ1-1, with 9 nucleotides matching TRBD1. Trimming took 5 bases from V and 7 from J; bases not matched to a gene: 8. This CDR3 region has 14 residues. Germline CDR1 is SEHNR and CDR2 is FQNEAQ (reference sequence). This chain's CDR3 is CASSPQQGASEAFF. DNA of the CDR3: TGTGCCAGCAGCCCACAACAGGGGGCAAGTGAAGCTTTCTTT.

The chain employs TRBV4-2 and TRBJ2-7, with D perhaps matching TRBD1 (5 bases). The germline V gene has CDR1 LGHNA and CDR2 YNFKEQ. CDR3 size: 14 residues. The ends were cut back, 1 base at V and 2 bases at J, with 9 bases in the middle. DNA of the CDR3: TGTGCCAGCAGCCAAGCGGCAGGGACCTACGAGCAGTACTTC. Translating gives CASSQAAGTYEQYF.

This clone has a single count. This chain uses TRBV2 with TRBJ2-2, with D perhaps matching TRBD1 (5 bases). V lost 3 bases and J 1 base, leaving 6 bases between the germline ends. CDR1 is SNHLY, CDR2 FYNNEI, per germline. The CDR3 loop spans 14 amino acids. CDR3 bases: TGTGCCAGCAGTGACAGGGTGAACACCGGGGAGCTGTTTTTT. Its translation: CASSDRVNTGELFF.

The chain employs TRBV2 and TRBJ1-5; D perhaps matches TRBD1 (5 bases). Germline CDR1 and CDR2: SNHLY and FYNNEI. V lost 6 bases and J 1 base, leaving 19 bases between the germline ends. The CDR3 extends over 17 amino acids. Here the CDR3 DNA reads TGTGCCAGCAGCCCAAGAGGGAGACAGAGGAGCAATCAGCCCCAGCATTTT. Residues: CASSPRGRQRSNQPQHF.

This chain links TRBV6-1 with TRBJ1-2; D remains unclear. The V end was cut by 7 bases, the J end by 4 bases, with 13 bases between. Germline lookup yields CDR1 MNHNS and CDR2 SASEGT. CDR3 length equals 13 residues. The DNA of the CDR3 is TGTGCCAGCACCGACCCGGGTCTCTATGGCTACACCTTC. Protein: CASTDPGLYGYTF.

This chain links TRBV6-6 with TRBJ1-6, with D unclear. CDR3 size: 14 residues. Germline V CDR1 and CDR2: MNHNY, SVGAGI (reference sequence). V was cut by 4 bases and J by 7 bases, with 11 bases left in between. In nucleotides, the CDR3 is TGTGCCAGCAGTTCCGTTATTGGGAATTCACCCCTCCACTTT. Its translation is CASSSVIGNSPLHF.

The chain links TRBV7-3 to TRBJ2-3, with D tentatively TRBD2 (6 bases). CDR1 is SGHTA, CDR2 FQGTGA, per germline. V gave up 6 bases and J gave up 6 bases, with 13 bases separating them. This CDR3 is 13 amino acids long. CDR3 residues: CASRGRDSDTQYF. The DNA of the CDR3 is TGTGCCAGCAGGGGCCGGGACTCTGATACGCAGTATTTT.

This clone was recorded only once. V gene TRBV6-1 combines with J gene TRBJ1-2; no clear D. The ends were cut back, 4 bases at V and 5 bases at J, with 8 bases in the middle. Germline V lookup: CDR1 MNHNS, CDR2 SASEGT. The CDR3 contains 12 residues. CDR3: CASSVDRYGYTF. The CDR3, as DNA: TGTGCCAGCAGTGTGGACCGGTATGGCTACACCTTC.

This chain connects TRBV29-1 to TRBJ1-1; weak D call: TRBD1 (6 bases). From germline, CDR1 is SQVTM and CDR2 ANQGSEA. This CDR3 has 13 amino acids. V was cut by 3 bases and J by 4 bases, with 12 bases left in between. CDR3 sequence: CSVDFQGPTEAFF. DNA for the CDR3: TGCAGCGTTGATTTTCAGGGGCCCACTGAAGCTTTCTTT. The whole variable domain, filled in from reference TRBV29-1 and TRBJ1-1, reads SAVISQKPSRDICQRGTSLTIQCQVDSQVTMMFWYRQQPGQSLTLIATANQGSEATYESGFVIDKFPISRPNLTFSTLTVSNMSPEDSSIYLCSVDFQGPTEAFFGQGTRLTVV.

The chain's CDR3 is CASSDAGQPGYTF. The CDR3 region has the DNA TGTGCCAGCAGCGACGCCGGACAGCCCGGCTACACCTTC. V and J are TRBV2 and TRBJ1-2, with D possibly TRBD1 on 6 matching bases. The CDR3 extends over 13 amino acids. Per germline, CDR1 SNHLY and CDR2 FYNNEI. The germline V and J ends were trimmed by 6 bases and 8 bases, with 16 bases remaining between them.

The chain links TRBV9 to TRBJ1-4; D is unclear. Germline CDR1 and CDR2: SGDLS and YYNGEE. V was shortened by 3 bases and J by 5 bases, with 14 bases between the two germline ends. The CDR3 is 15 residues long. The CDR3 DNA reads TGTGCCAGCAGCGCTTCCGGGCAATCGAATGAAAAACTGTTTTTT. This sequence encodes CASSASGQSNEKLFF.

J is TRBJ2-2 and V is TRBV5-1; no reliable D call. The ends were cut back, 0 bases at V and 0 bases at J, with 9 bases in the middle. The length of the CDR3 is 16 residues. Germline CDR1 SGHRS, CDR2 YFSETQ. The CDR3 DNA follows: TGCGCCAGCAGCTTGGGCCCCGCCGCGAACACCGGGGAGCTGTTTTTT. This translates into CASSLGPAANTGELFF.

This clone was seen a single time. The chain joins TRBV7-2 to TRBJ1-5; tentative D call: TRBD1 (6 bases). The ends were cut back, 6 bases at V and 0 bases at J, with 15 bases in the middle. This CDR3 comprises 16 residues. Germline CDR1 and CDR2: SGHTA and FQGNSA. The CDR3 sequence: CASSSQGTYSNQPQHF. The CDR3 DNA is TGTGCCAGCAGTTCCCAGGGGACTTATAGCAATCAGCCCCAGCATTTT.